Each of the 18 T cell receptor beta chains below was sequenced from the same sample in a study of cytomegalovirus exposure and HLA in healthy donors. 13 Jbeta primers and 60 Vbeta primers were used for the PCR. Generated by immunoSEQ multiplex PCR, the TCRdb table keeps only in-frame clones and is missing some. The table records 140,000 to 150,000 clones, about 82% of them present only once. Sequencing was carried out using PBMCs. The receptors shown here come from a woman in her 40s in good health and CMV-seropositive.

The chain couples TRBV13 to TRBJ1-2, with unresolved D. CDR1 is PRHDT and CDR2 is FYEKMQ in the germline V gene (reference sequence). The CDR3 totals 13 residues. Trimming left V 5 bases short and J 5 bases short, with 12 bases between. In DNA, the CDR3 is TGTGCCAGCAGCCCCACGACGGGGTATGGCTACACCTTC. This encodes CASSPTTGYGYTF.

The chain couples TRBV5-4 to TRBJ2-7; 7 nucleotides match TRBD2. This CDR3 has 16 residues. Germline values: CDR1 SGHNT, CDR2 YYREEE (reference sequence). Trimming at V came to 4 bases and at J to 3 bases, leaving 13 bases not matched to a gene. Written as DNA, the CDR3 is TGTGCCAGCAGCGCCGAACTAGCGAGGGCCCACTACGAGCAGTACTTC. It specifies CASSAELARAHYEQYF.

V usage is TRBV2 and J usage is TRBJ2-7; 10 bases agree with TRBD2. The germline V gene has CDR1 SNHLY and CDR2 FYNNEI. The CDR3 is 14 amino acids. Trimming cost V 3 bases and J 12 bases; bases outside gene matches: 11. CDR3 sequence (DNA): TGTGCCAGCAGTGATAGCCTAGCGGGAGATCCCCGGTACTTC. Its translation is CASSDSLAGDPRYF.

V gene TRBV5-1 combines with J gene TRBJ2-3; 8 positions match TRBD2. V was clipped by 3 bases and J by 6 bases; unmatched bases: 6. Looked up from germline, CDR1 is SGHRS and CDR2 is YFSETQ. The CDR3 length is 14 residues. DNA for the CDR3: TGCGCCAGCAGCTCATTCGGGGGGGCGGATACGCAGTATTTT. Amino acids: CASSSFGGADTQYF.

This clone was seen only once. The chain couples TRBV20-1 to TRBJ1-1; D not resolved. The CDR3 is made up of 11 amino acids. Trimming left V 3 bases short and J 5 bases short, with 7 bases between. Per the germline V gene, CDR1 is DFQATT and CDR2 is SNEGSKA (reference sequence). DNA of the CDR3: TGCAGTGCTAGGTCGGGGACTGAAGCTTTCTTT. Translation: CSARSGTEAFF.

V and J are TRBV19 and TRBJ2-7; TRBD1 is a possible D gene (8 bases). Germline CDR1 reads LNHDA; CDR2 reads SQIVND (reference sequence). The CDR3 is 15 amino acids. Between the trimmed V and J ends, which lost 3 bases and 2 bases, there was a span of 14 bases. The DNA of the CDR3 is TGTGCCAGTAGTATCGGACAGGGAGGGACCTACGAGCAGTACTTC. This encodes CASSIGQGGTYEQYF.

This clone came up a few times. The CDR3 region is CASSQDNGPYEQYF. As DNA, the CDR3 is TGTGCCAGCAGCCAAGATAACGGTCCCTACGAGCAGTACTTC. The rearrangement joins TRBV4-2 to TRBJ2-7; D call uncertain. The V gene's germline CDR1 is LGHNA and CDR2 YNFKEQ. CDR3 length equals 14 residues. Between the trimmed V and J ends, which lost 0 bases and 2 bases, there was a span of 8 bases.

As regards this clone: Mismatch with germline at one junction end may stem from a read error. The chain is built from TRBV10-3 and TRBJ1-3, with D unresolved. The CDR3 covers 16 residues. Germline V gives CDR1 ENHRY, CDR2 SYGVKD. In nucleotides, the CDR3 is TGTGCCATCAGTGAGTCGCAAGGGAGGAACCGAAACACCACATATTTT. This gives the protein CAISESQGRNRNTTYF.

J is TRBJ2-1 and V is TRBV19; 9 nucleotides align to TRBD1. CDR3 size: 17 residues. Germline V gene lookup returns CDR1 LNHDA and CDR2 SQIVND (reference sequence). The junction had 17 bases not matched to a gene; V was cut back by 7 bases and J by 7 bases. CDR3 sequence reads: CASKSFHWDRARNEQFF. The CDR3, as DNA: TGTGCCAGTAAGTCGTTTCATTGGGACAGGGCAAGGAATGAGCAGTTCTTC. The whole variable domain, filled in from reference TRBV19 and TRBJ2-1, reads DGGITQSPKYLFRKEGQNVTLSCEQNLNHDAMYWYRQDPGQGLRLIYYSQIVNDFQKGDIAEGYSVSREKKESFPLTVTSAQKNPTAFYLCASKSFHWDRARNEQFFGPGTRLTVL.

CDR3 sequence: CASSLPGRGGTDNEQFF. CDR3 nucleotides: TGTGCCAGCAGTTTGCCGGGGCGGGGGGGAACAGACAATGAGCAGTTCTTC. This chain uses TRBV28 with TRBJ2-1, with 9 bases aligning to TRBD2. Germline trimming cut 3 bases from V and 5 bases from J; bases unmatched to any gene: 11. This CDR3 has 17 residues. The V gene's germline CDR1 is MDHEN and CDR2 SYDVKM.

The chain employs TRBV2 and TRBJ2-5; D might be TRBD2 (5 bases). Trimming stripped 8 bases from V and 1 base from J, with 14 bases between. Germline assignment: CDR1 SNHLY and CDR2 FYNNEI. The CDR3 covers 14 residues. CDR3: CASYSGTLQETQYF. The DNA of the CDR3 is TGTGCCAGCTACAGCGGAACACTCCAAGAGACCCAGTACTTC.

CDR3 region: CASSLGDRGRNTIYF. Here the CDR3 DNA reads TGTGCCAGCAGCTTGGGAGACAGGGGGCGGAACACCATATATTTT. The chain joins TRBV5-4 to TRBJ1-3, with TRBD1 identical over 10 bases. V trimming: 0 bases; J trimming: 7 bases; junction bases outside the gene matches: 4. This CDR3 is 15 amino acids long. Germline CDR1 and CDR2: SGHNT and YYREEE (reference sequence).

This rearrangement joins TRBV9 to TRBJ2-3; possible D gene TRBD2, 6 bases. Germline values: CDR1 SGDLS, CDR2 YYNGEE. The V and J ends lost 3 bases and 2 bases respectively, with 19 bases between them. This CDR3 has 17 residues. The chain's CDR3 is CASSGDRGGFPTDTQYF. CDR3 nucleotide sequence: TGTGCCAGCAGCGGGGACCGAGGAGGGTTTCCCACAGATACGCAGTATTTT.

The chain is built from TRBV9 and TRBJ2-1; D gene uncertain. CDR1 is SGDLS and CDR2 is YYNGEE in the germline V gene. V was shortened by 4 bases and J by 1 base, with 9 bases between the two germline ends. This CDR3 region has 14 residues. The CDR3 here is CASSPTRSYNEQFF. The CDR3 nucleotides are TGTGCCAGCAGCCCAACACGTTCCTACAATGAGCAGTTCTTC.

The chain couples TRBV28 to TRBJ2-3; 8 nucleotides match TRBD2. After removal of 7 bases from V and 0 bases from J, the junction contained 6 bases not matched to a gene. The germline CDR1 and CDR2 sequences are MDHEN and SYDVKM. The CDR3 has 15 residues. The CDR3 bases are TGTGCCAGCACGGGAGGGCGATCTAGCACAGATACGCAGTATTTT. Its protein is CASTGGRSSTDTQYF.

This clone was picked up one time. This chain's CDR3 is CASSVAGGPLNEKLFF. The CDR3 DNA follows: TGTGCCAGCAGTGTGGCAGGGGGCCCCCTTAATGAAAAACTGTTTTTT. V and J are TRBV6-1 and TRBJ1-4; 8 bases line up with TRBD1. The CDR3 totals 16 residues. Germline CDR1 is MNHNS and CDR2 is SASEGT. Trimming removed 4 bases from V and 4 bases from J; junction bases left unmatched: 8.

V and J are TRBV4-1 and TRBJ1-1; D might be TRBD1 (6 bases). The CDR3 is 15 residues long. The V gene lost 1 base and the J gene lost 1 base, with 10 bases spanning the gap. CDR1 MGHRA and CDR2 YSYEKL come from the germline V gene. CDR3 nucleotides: TGCGCCAGCAGCCAAGGGGCAGGGGAGAACACTGAAGCTTTCTTT. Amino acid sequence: CASSQGAGENTEAFF.

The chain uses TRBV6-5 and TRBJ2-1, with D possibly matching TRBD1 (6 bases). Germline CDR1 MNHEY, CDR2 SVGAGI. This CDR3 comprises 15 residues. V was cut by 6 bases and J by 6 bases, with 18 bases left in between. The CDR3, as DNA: TGTGCCAGCAGGGCCGGGACAACGGGCTCCAATGAGCAGTTCTTC. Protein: CASRAGTTGSNEQFF.